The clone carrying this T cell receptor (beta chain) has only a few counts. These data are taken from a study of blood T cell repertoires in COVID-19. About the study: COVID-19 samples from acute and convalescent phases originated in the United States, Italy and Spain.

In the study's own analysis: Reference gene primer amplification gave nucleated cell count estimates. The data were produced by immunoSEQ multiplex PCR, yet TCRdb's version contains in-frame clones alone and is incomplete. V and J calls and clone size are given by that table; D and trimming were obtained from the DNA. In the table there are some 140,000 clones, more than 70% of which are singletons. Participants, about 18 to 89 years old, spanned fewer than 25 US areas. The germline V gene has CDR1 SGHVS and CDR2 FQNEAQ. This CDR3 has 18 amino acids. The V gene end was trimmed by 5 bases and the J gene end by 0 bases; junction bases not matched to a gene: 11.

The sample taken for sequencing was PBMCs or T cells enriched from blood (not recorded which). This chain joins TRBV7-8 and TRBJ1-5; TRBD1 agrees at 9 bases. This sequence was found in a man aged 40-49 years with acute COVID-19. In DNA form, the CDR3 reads TGTGCCAGCAGCCCGGGACAGGGCGTACCTAATAGCAATCAGCCCCAGCATTTT. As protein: CASSPGQGVPNSNQPQHF. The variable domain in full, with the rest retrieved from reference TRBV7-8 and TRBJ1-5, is GAGVSQSPRYKVAKRGQDVALRCDPISGHVSLFWYQQALGQGPEFLTYFQNEAQLDKSGLPSDRFFAERPEGSVSTLKIQRTQQEDSAVYLCASSPGQGVPNSNQPQHFGDGTRLSIL.